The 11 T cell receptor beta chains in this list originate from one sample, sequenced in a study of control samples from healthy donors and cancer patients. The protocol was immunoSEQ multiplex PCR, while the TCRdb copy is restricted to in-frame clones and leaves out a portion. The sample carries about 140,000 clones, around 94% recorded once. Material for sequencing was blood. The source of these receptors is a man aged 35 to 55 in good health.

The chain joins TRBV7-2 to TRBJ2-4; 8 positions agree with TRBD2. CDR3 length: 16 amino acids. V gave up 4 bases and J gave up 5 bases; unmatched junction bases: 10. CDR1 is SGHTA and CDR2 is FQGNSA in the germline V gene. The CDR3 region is CASSSPGGSGENIQYF. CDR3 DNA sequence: TGTGCCAGCAGCTCCCCGGGGGGTAGCGGGGAAAACATTCAGTACTTC.

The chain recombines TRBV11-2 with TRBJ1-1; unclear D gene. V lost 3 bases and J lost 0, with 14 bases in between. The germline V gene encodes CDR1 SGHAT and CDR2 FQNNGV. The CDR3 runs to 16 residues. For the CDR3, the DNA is TGTGCCAGCAGCTTTATATCCTGGGGTTTGAACACTGAAGCTTTCTTT. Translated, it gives CASSFISWGLNTEAFF. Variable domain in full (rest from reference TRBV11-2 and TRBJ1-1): EAGVAQSPRYKIIEKRQSVAFWCNPISGHATLYWYQQILGQGPKLLIQFQNNGVVDDSQLPKDRFSAERLKGVDSTLKIQPAKLEDSAVYLCASSFISWGLNTEAFFGQGTRLTVV.

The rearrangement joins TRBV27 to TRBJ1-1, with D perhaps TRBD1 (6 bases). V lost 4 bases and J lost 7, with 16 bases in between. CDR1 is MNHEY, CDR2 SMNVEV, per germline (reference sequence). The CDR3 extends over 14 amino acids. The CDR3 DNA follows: TGTGCCAGCAGTTCCAGGGGTAGGGAGAGTGAAGCTTTCTTT. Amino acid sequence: CASSSRGRESEAFF.

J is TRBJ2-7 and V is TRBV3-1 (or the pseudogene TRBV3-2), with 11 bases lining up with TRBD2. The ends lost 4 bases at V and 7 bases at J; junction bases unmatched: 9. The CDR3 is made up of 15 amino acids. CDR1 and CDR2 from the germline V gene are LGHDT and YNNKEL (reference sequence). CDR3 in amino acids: CASSLILAGVGEQYF. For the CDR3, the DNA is TGTGCCAGCAGCCTGATACTAGCGGGAGTGGGAGAGCAGTACTTC.

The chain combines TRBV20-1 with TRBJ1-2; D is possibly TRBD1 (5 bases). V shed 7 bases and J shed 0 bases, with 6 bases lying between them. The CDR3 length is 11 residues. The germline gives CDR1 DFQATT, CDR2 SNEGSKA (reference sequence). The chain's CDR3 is CSGGANYGYTF. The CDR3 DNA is TGCAGTGGGGGGGCTAACTATGGCTACACCTTC.

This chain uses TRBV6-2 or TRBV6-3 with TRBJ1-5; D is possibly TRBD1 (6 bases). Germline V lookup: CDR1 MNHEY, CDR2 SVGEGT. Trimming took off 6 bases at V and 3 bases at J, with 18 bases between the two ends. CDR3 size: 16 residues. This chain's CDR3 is CASSRRTDGTNQPQHF. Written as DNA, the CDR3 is TGTGCCAGCAGCCGACGGACAGATGGAACCAATCAGCCCCAGCATTTT.

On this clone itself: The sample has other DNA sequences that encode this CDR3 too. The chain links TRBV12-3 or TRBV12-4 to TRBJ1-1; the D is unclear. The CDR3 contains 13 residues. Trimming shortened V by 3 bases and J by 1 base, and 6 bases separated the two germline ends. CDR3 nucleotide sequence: TGTGCCAGCAGTTTGGCAGGGAACACTGAAGCTTTCTTT. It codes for CASSLAGNTEAFF.

CDR3 bases: TGTGCCAGCAGTCTTAACATATACTACGAGCAGTACTTC. This gives the protein CASSLNIYYEQYF. The V call is TRBV27, the J call TRBJ2-7, with D unclear. CDR1 and CDR2 from the germline V gene are MNHEY and SMNVEV (reference sequence). The germline V and J ends were trimmed by 5 bases and 3 bases, with 11 bases remaining between them. CDR3 size: 13 residues.

CDR3 nucleotides: TGTGCCAGCAGCCCAGGACGTAATAGCAATCAGCCCCAGCATTTT. This codes for CASSPGRNSNQPQHF. J is TRBJ1-5 and V is TRBV9, with D uncertain. The CDR3 is 15 amino acids. Trimming pared 4 bases from V and 0 bases from J, leaving 11 bases between. Looked up from germline, CDR1 is SGDLS and CDR2 is YYNGEE.

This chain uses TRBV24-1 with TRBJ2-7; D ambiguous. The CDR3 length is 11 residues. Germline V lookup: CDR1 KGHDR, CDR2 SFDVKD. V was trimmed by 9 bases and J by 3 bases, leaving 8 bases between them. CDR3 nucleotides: TGTGCCACCGAGCAGGACTACGAGCAGTACTTC. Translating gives CATEQDYEQYF.

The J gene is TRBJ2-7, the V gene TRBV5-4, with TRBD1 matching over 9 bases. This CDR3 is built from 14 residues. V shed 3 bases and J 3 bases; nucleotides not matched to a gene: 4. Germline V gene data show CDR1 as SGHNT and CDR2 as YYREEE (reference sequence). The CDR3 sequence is CASSSWTGDYEQYF. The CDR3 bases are TGTGCCAGCAGCTCATGGACAGGGGACTACGAGCAGTACTTC.